This T cell receptor beta chain derives from a study of monozygotic twins with inflammatory bowel disease. Overall study findings and caveats: The study supported no single strong signal or clonotype linked to IBD. IBD patients carried less diverse TCRbeta repertoires (inverse Simpson) than healthy co-twins.

Whole blood supplied total RNA, and T cells were not sorted. CDR3 length: 16 residues. CDR1 MNHEY and CDR2 SVGEGT come from the germline V gene. Template switching appended UMIs that held a 6-nucleotide sample barcode. TCRdb re-called the 5' RACE reads and gives one entry per CDR3 protein, without DNA. This sample lists some 300,000 distinct CDR3 sequences; its ten largest clones have over 5.5%. About this clonotype: What it binds is not known.

The sample was blood. The sequence was obtained from a human donor with ulcerative colitis or Crohn's disease, or a healthy co-twin of an affected twin (not recorded which). The gene calls are TRBV6-2 or TRBV6-3 and TRBJ2-3; with no DNA, the TCRdb D assignment of TRBD2 cannot be verified. CDR3 region: CASSYGGGAVTDTQYF.